This TCR beta chain was captured in a study of CD8 T cells in Susac syndrome. Whole-study findings and limits: Susac syndrome CD4+ T cell repertoires showed no clonal expansion.

Worth noting for this clonotype: Its antigen is unidentified.

An amount of RNA that ranged from roughly 0.45 to 1 ug was reverse transcribed with random hexamers. Each CDR3 protein gets one entry after TCRdb re-called the immunoSEQ multiplex PCR reads with MiXCR. The repertoire holds some 150,000 distinct CDR3 sequences, roughly 95% seen once, with 0.16% in the top ten. Patients with Susac syndrome showed fulfilment of recently defined diagnostic criteria for definite or probable disease. CDR3 size: 14 residues. Trimming removed 5 bases at V and 4 bases at J, with 14 bases between. This TCR derives from a human donor with Susac syndrome. The material sequenced was CD4+ T cells from PBMCs. The chain links TRBV12-3 or TRBV12-4 to TRBJ1-1; D not resolved. The CDR3: CASSPLGRPTEAFF. The CDR3 DNA sequence: TGTGCCAGCAGTCCCCTTGGGCGACCCACTGAAGCTTTCTTT.